This T cell receptor (beta chain) originates from a study of OX40 agonist ivuxolimab in advanced cancers. Looking at the study overall: The costimulatory receptor OX40 (CD134) was targeted by ivuxolimab, a fully human IgG2 agonistic monoclonal antibody. Intravenous ivuxolimab was administered to patients every 2 weeks at six dose levels: 0.01, 0.1, 0.3, 1.5, 3 and 10 mg/kg. Of the roughly 53 patients in dose escalation, some 20 had hepatocellular carcinoma, about 15 had melanoma, 9 had renal cell carcinoma and 9 had head and neck cancer. The purpose of peripheral TCRbeta sequencing was to test whether ivuxolimab changed TCR sequence diversity and led to clonal T-cell expansion. Prior anti-PD-1, anti-PD-L1 or anti-CTLA-4 therapy was permitted, and 30% to 45% of dose-escalation patients had received checkpoint inhibitors. The dose-escalation cohort was over 70% male with a mean age of about 58 years, ranging from roughly 23 to 79. The paper reports the monotherapy dose-escalation portion (N of about 52 patients) of the phase I ivuxolimab trial. Three dose-escalation patients achieved partial responses, one with hepatocellular carcinoma and two with cutaneous melanoma. Findings and caveats that apply to the study as a whole: The antigen specificity of the peripheral T cells that underwent clonal expansion was not determined. Clonal expansion of both CD4+ and CD8+ blood T cells was observed from baseline to week 6 at doses 0.1 to 3.0 mg/kg. After ivuxolimab, CD8+ T cells had more expanded clones than CD4+ T cells on average. Low levels of normalized T-cell clonal expansion were also seen in some nonresponding patients. In the 0.1-3.0 mg/kg groups, partial responders had among the lowest normalized peripheral clonal expansion, particularly in CD8+ T cells.

Genomic DNA was isolated from the sorted cells so that the TCRbeta CDR3 region could be sequenced. TCRbeta CDR3 regions were sequenced using the immunoSEQ Assay. Sourced from immuneACCESS, this table was stored by TCRdb with only in-frame sequences that have V and J called. A share of the clones is absent; for the studies checked, an unresolved V gene accounts for under half, and the remainder has no known explanation. Counted in this sample were about 45,000 clones; around 84% of them appeared once. The leading ten clones occupy 2.6% of the sample. In this sample, this clone turned up once. This clone's antigen is unknown. The record has no base qualities; no much larger clone is one base away. Via the germline V gene, CDR1 is MNHEY and CDR2 SVGAGI. V is shortened by 4 bases, J by 8 bases, and the region joining them spans 20 bases. Its CDR3 holds 15 amino acids, cysteine through phenylalanine. Of all the DNA, just the CDR3 is kept, 45 bases in frame from base 1.

The trial excluded patients who had a history of autoimmune disease or who were on systemic immunosuppression. Peripheral blood for TCR sequencing was drawn from every dose cohort at baseline, at cycle 4 day 1 and at cycle 7 day 1. Samples came from an open-label, multicenter, first-in-human phase I dose-escalation trial of ivuxolimab. Adults with locally advanced or metastatic head and neck squamous cell, hepatocellular, melanoma or renal cell carcinoma were enrolled in the trial. CD4+ and CD8+ T cells were sorted separately from peripheral blood before TCR sequencing. This receptor chain uses TRBV6-5 and TRBJ1-2; too little of a D gene remains to name it. This receptor was identified in an adult with an advanced solid tumor such as melanoma, head and neck, liver or kidney cancer. The source was CD4+ or CD8+ T cells sorted from blood, collected in a trial of the OX40 agonist ivuxolimab. The nucleotides read TGTGCCAGCAGTTTCAAACCCGGGTCCTTGAGCGGCTACACCTTC. The encoded protein is CASSFKPGSLSGYTF.